A selection of T cell receptor beta chains follows, all from one sample in a study of cytomegalovirus exposure and HLA in healthy donors. Only in-frame clones appear in the TCRdb table, and some are missing; sequencing was by immunoSEQ multiplex PCR. The sample has some 99,000 clones, about 74% seen once. Sequencing used PBMCs. These receptor sequences come from a female donor in good health and CMV-seronegative. Both conserved end residues are part of each CDR3. The order of the fields is D gene, J gene, clone size, CDR3 length, V gene, CDR3 protein, CDR3 DNA. A D gene is named only where the DNA matches it firmly. The size field is filled for only some rows; it gives once, few, many or a size class.

D: NA; J: TRBJ1-1; size: NA; length: 14; V: TRBV5-4; CDR3: CASSFSWANTEAFF; DNA: TGTGCCAGCAGCTTTTCCTGGGCGAACACTGAAGCTTTCTTT
D: TRBD1; J: TRBJ1-2; size: NA; length: 12; V: TRBV11-2; CDR3: CASSSQGVGYTF; DNA: TGTGCCAGCAGCTCCCAGGGGGTTGGCTACACCTTC
D: TRBD2; J: TRBJ2-2; size: NA; length: 17; V: TRBV7-3; CDR3: CASSTSGRARGTGELFF; DNA: TGTGCCAGCAGCACTAGCGGGAGGGCCCGAGGCACCGGGGAGCTGTTTTTT
D: NA; J: TRBJ1-1; size: NA; length: 14; V: TRBV19; CDR3: CASRHTGILTEAFF; DNA: TGTGCCAGTAGACATACGGGGATATTGACTGAAGCTTTCTTT
D: NA; J: TRBJ1-3; size: NA; length: 14; V: TRBV6-5; CDR3: CASSPQGSGNTIYF; DNA: TGTGCCAGCAGCCCGCAGGGCTCTGGAAACACCATATATTTT
D: NA; J: TRBJ1-2; size: NA; length: 11; V: TRBV6-6; CDR3: CASTQGTGYTF; DNA: TGTGCCAGCACACAGGGTACCGGCTACACCTTC
D: NA; J: TRBJ1-1; size: NA; length: 13; V: TRBV5-1; CDR3: CASSLERGTEAFF; DNA: TGCGCCAGCAGCCTGGAGAGAGGGACTGAAGCTTTCTTT
D: TRBD1; J: TRBJ2-7; size: NA; length: 16; V: TRBV9; CDR3: CASSAGGGAVYYEQYF; DNA: TGTGCCAGCAGCGCAGGGGGCGGCGCCGTATACTACGAGCAGTACTTC
D: NA; J: TRBJ2-1; size: NA; length: 15; V: TRBV6-5; CDR3: CASSYFRGVGNEQFF; DNA: TGTGCCAGCAGTTACTTCAGGGGAGTCGGCAATGAGCAGTTCTTC
D: TRBD1; J: TRBJ1-1; size: few; length: 15; V: TRBV28; CDR3: CASSFRTGRNTEAFF; DNA: TGTGCCAGCAGTTTTCGGACAGGGCGGAACACTGAAGCTTTCTTT
D: TRBD1; J: TRBJ2-2; size: NA; length: 15; V: TRBV4-3; CDR3: CASSQDTGGTGELFF; DNA: TGCGCCAGCAGCCAAGACACAGGGGGCACCGGGGAGCTGTTTTTT
D: TRBD1; J: TRBJ1-2; size: NA; length: 15; V: TRBV11-2; CDR3: CASRETGGTNYGYTF; DNA: TGTGCCAGCAGAGAGACAGGGGGCACTAACTATGGCTACACCTTC
D: TRBD1; J: TRBJ2-3; size: once; length: 14; V: TRBV6-1; CDR3: CASSEGQGADTQYF; DNA: TGTGCCAGCAGTGAAGGACAGGGGGCAGATACGCAGTATTTT
D: NA; J: TRBJ1-3; size: few; length: 11; V: TRBV7-9; CDR3: CASSFYGTIYF; DNA: TGTGCCAGCAGCTTTTACGGCACCATATATTTT
D: TRBD2; J: TRBJ2-3; size: NA; length: 15; V: TRBV2; CDR3: CASRLTSGATDTQYF; DNA: TGTGCCAGCAGGCTCACTAGCGGGGCCACAGATACGCAGTATTTT
D: NA; J: TRBJ1-6; size: NA; length: 15; V: TRBV11-1; CDR3: CASSLTGNYNSPLHF; DNA: TGTGCCAGCAGCTTGACAGGAAATTATAATTCACCCCTCCACTTT
D: NA; J: TRBJ1-5; size: NA; length: 13; V: TRBV6-5; CDR3: CASSSLYNQPQHF; DNA: TGTGCCAGCAGTTCCCTGTACAATCAGCCCCAGCATTTT
D: NA; J: TRBJ1-1; size: NA; length: 17; V: TRBV15; CDR3: CATSRLHRQTKNTEAFF; DNA: TGTGCCACCAGCAGACTTCACCGGCAGACTAAAAACACTGAAGCTTTCTTT